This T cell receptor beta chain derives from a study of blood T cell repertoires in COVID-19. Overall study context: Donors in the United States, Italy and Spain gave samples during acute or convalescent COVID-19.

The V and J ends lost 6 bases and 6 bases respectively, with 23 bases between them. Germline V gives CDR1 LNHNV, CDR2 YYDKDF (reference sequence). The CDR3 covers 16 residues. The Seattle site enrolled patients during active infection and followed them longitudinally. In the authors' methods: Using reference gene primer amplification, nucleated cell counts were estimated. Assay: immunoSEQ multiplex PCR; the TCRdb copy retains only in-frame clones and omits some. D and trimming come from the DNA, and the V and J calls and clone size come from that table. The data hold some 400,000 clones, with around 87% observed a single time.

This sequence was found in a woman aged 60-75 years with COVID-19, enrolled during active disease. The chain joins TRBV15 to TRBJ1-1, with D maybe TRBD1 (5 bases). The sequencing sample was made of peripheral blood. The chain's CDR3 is CATRRSRVAFEPEAFF. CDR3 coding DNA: TGTGCCACCAGAAGGAGCAGGGTAGCCTTTGAGCCTGAAGCTTTCTTT. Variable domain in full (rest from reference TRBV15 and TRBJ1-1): DAMVIQNPRYQVTQFGKPVTLSCSQTLNHNVMYWYQQKSSQAPKLLFHYYDKDFNNEADTPDNFQSRRPNTSFCFLDIRSPGLGDTAMYLCATRRSRVAFEPEAFFGQGTRLTVV.